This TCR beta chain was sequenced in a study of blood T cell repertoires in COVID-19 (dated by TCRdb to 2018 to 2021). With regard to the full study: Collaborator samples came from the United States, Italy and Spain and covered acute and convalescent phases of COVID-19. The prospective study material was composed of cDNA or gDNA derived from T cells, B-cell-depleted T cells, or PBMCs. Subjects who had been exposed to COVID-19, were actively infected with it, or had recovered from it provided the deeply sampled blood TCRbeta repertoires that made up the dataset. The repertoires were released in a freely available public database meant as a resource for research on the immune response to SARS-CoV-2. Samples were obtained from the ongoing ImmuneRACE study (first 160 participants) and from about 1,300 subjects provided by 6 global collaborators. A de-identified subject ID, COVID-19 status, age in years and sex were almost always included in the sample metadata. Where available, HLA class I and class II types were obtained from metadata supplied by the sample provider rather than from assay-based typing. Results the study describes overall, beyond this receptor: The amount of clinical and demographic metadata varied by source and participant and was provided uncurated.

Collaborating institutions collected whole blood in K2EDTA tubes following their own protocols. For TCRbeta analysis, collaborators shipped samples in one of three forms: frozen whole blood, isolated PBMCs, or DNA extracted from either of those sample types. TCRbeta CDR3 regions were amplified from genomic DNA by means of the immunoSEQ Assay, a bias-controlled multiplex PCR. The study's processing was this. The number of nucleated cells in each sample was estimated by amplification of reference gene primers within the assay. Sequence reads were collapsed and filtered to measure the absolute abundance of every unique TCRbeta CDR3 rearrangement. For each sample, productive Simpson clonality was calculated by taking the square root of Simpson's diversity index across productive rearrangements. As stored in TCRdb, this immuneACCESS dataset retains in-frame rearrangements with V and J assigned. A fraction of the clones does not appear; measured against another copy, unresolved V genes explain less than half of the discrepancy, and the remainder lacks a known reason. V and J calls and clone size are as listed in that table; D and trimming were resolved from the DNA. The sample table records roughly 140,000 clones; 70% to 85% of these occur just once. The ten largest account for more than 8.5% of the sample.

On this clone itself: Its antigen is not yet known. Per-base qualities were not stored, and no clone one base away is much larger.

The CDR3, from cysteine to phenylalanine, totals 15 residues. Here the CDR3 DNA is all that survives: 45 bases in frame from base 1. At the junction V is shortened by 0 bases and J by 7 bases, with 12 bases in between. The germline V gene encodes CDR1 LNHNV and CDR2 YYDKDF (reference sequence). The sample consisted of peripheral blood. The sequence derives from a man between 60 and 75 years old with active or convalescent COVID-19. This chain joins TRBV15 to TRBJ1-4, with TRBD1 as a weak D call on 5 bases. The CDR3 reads CATSRDGGLIEKLFF. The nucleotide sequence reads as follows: TGTGCCACCAGCAGAGATGGGGGGTTAATTGAAAAACTGTTTTTT.